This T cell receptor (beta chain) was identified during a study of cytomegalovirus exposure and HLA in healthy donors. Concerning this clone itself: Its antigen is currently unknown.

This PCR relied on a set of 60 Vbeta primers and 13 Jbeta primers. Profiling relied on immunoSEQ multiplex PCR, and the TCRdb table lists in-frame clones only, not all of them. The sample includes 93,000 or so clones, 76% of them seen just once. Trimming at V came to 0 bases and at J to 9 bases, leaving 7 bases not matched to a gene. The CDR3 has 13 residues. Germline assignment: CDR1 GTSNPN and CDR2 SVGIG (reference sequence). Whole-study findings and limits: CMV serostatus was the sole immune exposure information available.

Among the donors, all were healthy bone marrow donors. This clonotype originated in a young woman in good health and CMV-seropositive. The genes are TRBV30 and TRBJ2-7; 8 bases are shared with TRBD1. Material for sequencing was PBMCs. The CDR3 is CAWSVRTGLLQYF. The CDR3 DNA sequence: TGTGCCTGGAGTGTAAGGACAGGGTTGCTGCAGTACTTC.